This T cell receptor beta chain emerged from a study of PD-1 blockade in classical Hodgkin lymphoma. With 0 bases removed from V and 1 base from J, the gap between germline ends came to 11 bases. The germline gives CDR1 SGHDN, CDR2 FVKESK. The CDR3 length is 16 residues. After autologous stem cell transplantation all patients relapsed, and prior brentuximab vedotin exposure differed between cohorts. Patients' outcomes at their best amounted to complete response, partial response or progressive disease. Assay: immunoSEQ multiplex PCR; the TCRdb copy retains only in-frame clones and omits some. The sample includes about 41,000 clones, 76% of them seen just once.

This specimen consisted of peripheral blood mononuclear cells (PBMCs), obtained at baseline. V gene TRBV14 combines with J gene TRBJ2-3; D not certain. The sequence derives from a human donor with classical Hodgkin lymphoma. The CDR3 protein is CASSQDLAFGTDTQYF. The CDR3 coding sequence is TGTGCCAGCAGCCAAGATCTGGCTTTCGGCACAGATACGCAGTATTTT. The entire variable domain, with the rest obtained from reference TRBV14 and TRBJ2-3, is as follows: EAGVTQFPSHSVIEKGQTVTLRCDPISGHDNLYWYRRVMGKEIKFLLHFVKESKQDESGMPNNRFLAERTGGTYSTLKVQPAELEDSGVYFCASSQDLAFGTDTQYFGPGTRLTVL.